The clone carrying this TCR beta chain was detected many times. What it binds is unknown. The sample originates from a study of CD8+CD57+ T cells in acquired aplastic anemia. Overall study: Sorted CD4+ and CD8+ cells gave an average of about 3.4 ug of DNA. Some 10 million reads were obtained on average for healthy donor CD4+ cells. Study observations and caveats: Patients had around 30 CD8+ CDR3 sequences in common with controls (the shared set). A significant difference in CD8+ Simpson's diversity between patients and controls was not found.

This CDR3 has 16 residues. Germline V gene data show CDR1 as LGHNA and CDR2 as YSLEER. V lost 0 bases, J lost 7 bases, and 18 bases lay in between. The study profiled TCR beta VDJ and CDR3 using genomic DNA as template. Each CDR3 protein gets one entry after TCRdb re-called the reads with MiXCR. The table lists around 130,000 distinct CDR3 sequences, about 46% of them singletons. The chain uses TRBV4-3 and TRBJ1-2; D is perhaps TRBD1 (5 bases). The clonotype comes from a human donor in good health, serving as a control. Material: sorted CD4+, CD8+, or CD8+CD57+ T cells (not recorded which) from PBMCs. The CDR3 DNA sequence: TGCGCCAGCAGCCAAGAGGTGGCAGGCCCTGGGGCTGGCTACACCTTC. Protein product: CASSQEVAGPGAGYTF.